This passage covers 20 T cell receptor beta chains from one sample sequenced in a study of cytomegalovirus exposure and HLA in healthy donors (dated by TCRdb to 2016 to 2017). Library creation used the immunoSEQ multiplex PCR assay. A mixture of 60 forward primers for TCR Vbeta segments and 13 reverse primers for TCR Jbeta segments was used in the multiplex PCR. In its TCRdb copy, this immuneACCESS table keeps in-frame sequences only and misses some clones. Where compared with another copy, unresolved V genes explain less than half of these, and the others have no known cause. The sample yields 200,000 or so clones; more than 60% were counted once. The ten largest account for about 14% of the sample. The sample consisted of PBMCs. The receptors here all came from a man aged 40-49 years in good health and CMV-seronegative.

Here the CDR3 DNA reads TGCGCCAGCAGCTTGGGGGCCGCCCGGGAAGGCTACACCTTC. It codes for CASSLGAAREGYTF. The V gene is TRBV5-1, the J gene TRBJ1-2; D remains ambiguous. Trimming stripped 0 bases from V and 8 bases from J, with 14 bases between. The CDR3 runs to 14 residues. CDR1 and CDR2 from the germline V gene are SGHRS and YFSETQ.

The chain couples TRBV6-1 to TRBJ1-1, with D perhaps TRBD1 (5 bases). V lost 6 bases and J lost 1, with 9 bases in between. The germline CDR1 and CDR2 sequences are MNHNS and SASEGT. The CDR3 contains 13 residues. CDR3 bases: TGTGCCAGCAGAATCAGGGAGAACACTGAAGCTTTCTTT. Translated, it gives CASRIRENTEAFF.

The chain carries TRBV6-1 and TRBJ2-7; 8 bases line up with TRBD2. The V gene's germline CDR1 is MNHNS and CDR2 SASEGT. The CDR3 has 15 amino acids. Trimming at V came to 4 bases and at J to 6 bases, leaving 11 bases not matched to a gene. The CDR3 coding sequence is TGTGCCAGCAGTGCGAGGCGGGAGGTTTCAAGCGAGCAGTACTTC. Translated: CASSARREVSSEQYF.

This clone was picked up a small number of times. CDR3 amino acids: CASSRVLAGGPHSETQYF. CDR3 nucleotide sequence: TGTGCCAGCAGCCGCGTACTAGCGGGGGGGCCTCATTCAGAGACCCAGTACTTC. This rearrangement joins TRBV5-6 to TRBJ2-5, with TRBD2 identical over 13 bases. Trimming removed 4 bases from V and 4 bases from J; junction bases left unmatched: 13. The CDR3 runs 18 residues. CDR1 and CDR2 from the germline V gene are SGHDT and YYEEEE. Together with reference TRBV5-6 and TRBJ2-5, the CDR3 gives the full variable domain: DAGVTQSPTHLIKTRGQQVTLRCSPKSGHDTVSWYQQALGQGPQFIFQYYEEEERQRGNFPDRFSGHQFPNYSSELNVNALLLGDSALYLCASSRVLAGGPHSETQYFGPGTRLLVL.

The CDR3 DNA follows: TGTGCCAGCAGTTATGCAGATCATTACAATGAGCAGTTCTTC. Translated: CASSYADHYNEQFF. The rearrangement uses TRBV6-5 and TRBJ2-1; D gene ambiguous. This CDR3 has 14 residues. Trimming stripped 3 bases from V and 4 bases from J, with 10 bases between. Germline V lookup: CDR1 MNHEY, CDR2 SVGAGI.

This clone was observed a single time. The J gene is TRBJ2-4, the V gene TRBV4-1; 10 bases agree with TRBD2. The CDR3 is 17 residues long. With V trimmed by 0 bases and J by 3 bases, 5 bases remained unmatched. Germline loops: CDR1 MGHRA, CDR2 YSYEKL. The CDR3 is CASSQDRASGGKNIQYF. The CDR3 DNA follows: TGCGCCAGCAGCCAAGATAGGGCTAGCGGGGGCAAAAACATTCAGTACTTC.

This chain connects TRBV6-5 to TRBJ1-2; 7 bases fit TRBD1. J gave up 6 bases and V 5 bases, and 3 bases lay outside the gene matches. CDR1 is MNHEY and CDR2 is SVGAGI in the germline V gene. The CDR3 runs 12 residues. CDR3 loop: CASSMTGNGYTF. Here the CDR3 DNA reads TGTGCCAGCAGTATGACAGGGAATGGCTACACCTTC.

This clone has only one observation. The chain links TRBV25-1 to TRBJ1-2; TRBD1 matches at 9 bases. Germline CDR1 reads MGHDK; CDR2 reads SYGVNS. The CDR3 runs to 16 residues. The V segment lost 5 bases and the J segment 4 bases; nucleotides outside the gene matches: 11. The CDR3 DNA reads TGTGCCAGCAGTTCCCCGGGACAGGGTTCCCTCTATGGCTACACCTTC. This gives the protein CASSSPGQGSLYGYTF.

This clone was recorded once. The CDR3 reads CATSTPTPRTGTNTGELFF. Here the CDR3 DNA reads TGTGCCACCAGCACCCCTACCCCCCGGACAGGGACGAACACCGGGGAGCTGTTTTTT. This sequence joins TRBV15 and TRBJ2-2; 8 bases map to TRBD1. The junction had 13 bases not matched to a gene; V was cut back by 4 bases and J by 0 bases. The CDR3 totals 19 residues. Germline loops: CDR1 LNHNV, CDR2 YYDKDF (reference sequence).

This chain connects TRBV7-3 to TRBJ2-7; no definite D call. The CDR3 has 14 amino acids. The germline V gene encodes CDR1 SGHTA and CDR2 FQGTGA. V was clipped by 10 bases and J by 6 bases, with 22 bases between them. Here the CDR3 DNA reads TGTGCCACCCCCCTACGAGGCAGTGAAGGCGAGCAGTACTTC. Translation: CATPLRGSEGEQYF.

V and J are TRBV6-1 and TRBJ1-1; D may be TRBD1 (5 bases). This CDR3 has 14 amino acids. Germline V lookup: CDR1 MNHNS, CDR2 SASEGT. Deletions cut 3 bases from V and 3 bases from J, with 11 bases between. This CDR3 reads CASSDHRFYTEAFF. The DNA of the CDR3 is TGTGCCAGCAGTGACCACAGGTTTTACACTGAAGCTTTCTTT.

This clone was detected once. CDR3 sequence reads: CASSLGAAGARETQYF. CDR3 bases: TGTGCCAGCAGCTTGGGGGCAGCGGGAGCGAGGGAGACCCAGTACTTC. The chain uses TRBV5-4 and TRBJ2-5; 8 nucleotides agree with TRBD2. Losses at the gene ends were 0 bases for V and 5 bases for J; bases not matched to a gene: 9. The CDR3 has 16 residues. Germline V gene lookup returns CDR1 SGHNT and CDR2 YYREEE (reference sequence).

The chain combines TRBV7-9 with TRBJ2-3; a weak D match, TRBD2 (5 bases). CDR1 SEHNR and CDR2 FQNEAQ come from the germline V gene (reference sequence). The CDR3 length is 15 residues. The V end lost 1 base, the J end lost 4 bases, and 12 bases lay between the germline ends. Here the CDR3 DNA reads TGTGCCAGCAGCTTAGGGCCTAGCCGAGCAGATACGCAGTATTTT. Residues: CASSLGPSRADTQYF.

This sequence joins TRBV7-2 and TRBJ2-1; the match to TRBD2 covers 11 bases. Germline-derived CDR1 and CDR2 are SGHTA and FQGNSA. The CDR3 has 15 amino acids. Germline trimming cut 5 bases from V and 9 bases from J; bases unmatched to any gene: 9. This chain's CDR3 is CASSVTSGRFSEQFF. The CDR3 nucleotides are TGTGCCAGCAGCGTAACTAGCGGGAGATTTTCTGAGCAGTTCTTC.

The genes are TRBV5-1 and TRBJ2-6; D unclear. The germline V and J ends were trimmed by 3 bases and 1 base, with 14 bases remaining between them. This CDR3 comprises 17 residues. Per the germline V gene, CDR1 is SGHRS and CDR2 is YFSETQ. CDR3 amino acids: CASSSAPRSSGANVLTF. The DNA of the CDR3 is TGCGCCAGCAGCTCCGCACCGCGCTCTTCTGGGGCCAACGTCCTGACTTTC.

The gene calls are TRBV21-1 and TRBJ1-6; the D call TRBD1 from the table was never checked on the DNA. TRBV21-1 is a pseudogene segment. The CDR3 is made up of 17 amino acids. The CDR3 DNA reads as TGTGCCAGCTTAGATGGGGCAGGGCCCCGTCCCAATTCACCCCTCCACTTT. This translates into CASLDGAGPRPNSPLHF.

The chain employs TRBV19 and TRBJ2-5; possibly TRBD2 for D (5 bases). Trimming shortened V by 3 bases and J by 7 bases, and 12 bases separated the two germline ends. This CDR3 is 13 amino acids long. Germline V lookup: CDR1 LNHDA, CDR2 SQIVND (reference sequence). The CDR3 here is CASSMLGSGTQYF. CDR3 DNA sequence: TGTGCCAGTAGTATGCTAGGGAGTGGGACCCAGTACTTC. Complete variable domain (other parts from reference TRBV19 and TRBJ2-5): DGGITQSPKYLFRKEGQNVTLSCEQNLNHDAMYWYRQDPGQGLRLIYYSQIVNDFQKGDIAEGYSVSREKKESFPLTVTSAQKNPTAFYLCASSMLGSGTQYFGPGTRLLVL.

The gene calls are TRBV5-4 and TRBJ1-1, with D unclear. Germline V CDR1 and CDR2: SGHNT, YYREEE (reference sequence). The CDR3 sequence is 12 residues long. V lost 2 bases, J lost 4 bases, and 6 bases lay in between. CDR3 region: CASSFTGTEAFF. The DNA for the CDR3 is TGTGCCAGCAGCTTTACGGGCACTGAAGCTTTCTTT.

This chain connects TRBV5-4 to TRBJ1-2, with 10 bases identical to TRBD1. This CDR3 has 14 amino acids. CDR1 is SGHNT, CDR2 YYREEE, per germline (reference sequence). With V trimmed by 4 bases and J by 4 bases, 4 bases remained unmatched. The chain's CDR3 is CASSVDRGSYGYTF. CDR3 DNA: TGTGCCAGCAGCGTGGACAGGGGGAGCTATGGCTACACCTTC.

The chain is built from TRBV5-4 and TRBJ2-2; D is possibly TRBD2 (6 bases). This CDR3 is built from 12 residues. V was cut by 5 bases and J by 7 bases, with 9 bases left in between. CDR1 and CDR2 (germline): SGHNT, YYREEE (reference sequence). CDR3 sequence: CASSFGGGELFF. The CDR3 bases are TGTGCCAGCAGTTTCGGGGGCGGGGAGCTGTTTTTT.